This passage covers 29 T cell receptor beta chains from one sample sequenced in a study of beta chain features in type 1 diabetes (dated 2018 in TCRdb). Results and caveats for the whole study, not just this receptor: A moderate but significant shortening of TCRB CDR3 length was observed in type 1 diabetes patients in all four CD4+ subsets.

What these receptors recognize is not known. The receptor library was made with the immunoSEQ multiplex PCR assay. All of the isolated RNA was reverse transcribed with the High Capacity cDNA Reverse Transcription Kit, so expressed TCRB transcripts were sequenced. Sourced from immuneACCESS, this table was stored by TCRdb with only in-frame sequences that have V and J called. A share of the clones is absent; for the studies checked, an unresolved V gene accounts for under half, and the remainder has no known explanation. Present in this sample are fewer than 350,000 clones, 14% to 15% of which were seen just once. The top ten clones comprise 0.015% to 0.017% of the sample. The sample comprised naive CD4+ T cells from blood. Reading the label with the study, this specimen's cell subset or site is: true naive CD4+ T cells. The source of these receptors is a man younger than 35 with type 1 diabetes.

This sequence joins TRBV5-1 and TRBJ1-1, with D tentatively TRBD1 (5 bases). The V gene lost 4 bases and the J gene lost 2 bases, with 9 bases spanning the gap. The CDR3 is made up of 13 amino acids. Germline CDR1 reads SGHRS; CDR2 reads YFSETQ. The CDR3 sequence is CASSPTANTEAFF. CDR3 bases: TGCGCCAGCAGCCCGACAGCTAACACTGAAGCTTTCTTT.

The chain couples TRBV19 to TRBJ2-5; D is uncertain. This CDR3 comprises 13 residues. The V gene lost 4 bases and the J gene lost 2 bases, with 8 bases spanning the gap. CDR1 and CDR2 from the germline V gene are LNHDA and SQIVND (reference sequence). CDR3 bases: TGTGCCAGTAGTAATGAGCCACAAGAGACCCAGTACTTC. Its translation is CASSNEPQETQYF.

J is TRBJ2-1 and V is TRBV5-1; D is ambiguous. With 0 bases removed from V and 4 bases from J, the gap between germline ends came to 11 bases. CDR1 and CDR2 (germline): SGHRS, YFSETQ. This CDR3 is built from 15 residues. CDR3 bases: TGCGCCAGCAGCTTGGACTCACTGGTATACAATGAGCAGTTCTTC. Its translation is CASSLDSLVYNEQFF.

This clone has a handful of counts. The rearrangement uses TRBV29-1 and TRBJ2-5; D is possibly TRBD1 (6 bases). The CDR3 is 10 residues long. In germline, CDR1 is SQVTM, CDR2 ANQGSEA. Trimming shortened V by 7 bases and J by 8 bases, and 11 bases separated the two germline ends. CDR3 DNA sequence: TGCAGCGGGGGGCGAGATACCCAGTACTTC. It translates to CSGGRDTQYF.

In this sample, this clone turned up a few times. The J gene is TRBJ2-5, the V gene TRBV4-3; tentatively, D is TRBD2 (6 bases). The length of the CDR3 is 21 residues. Germline CDR1 LGHNA, CDR2 YSLEER. Trimming took 0 bases from V and 1 from J, leaving 27 bases between them. The CDR3 region has the DNA TGCGCCAGCAGCCAAGAACTCCAAGATCGGAGGAGACTAGTAACCCAAGAGACCCAGTACTTC. The encoded protein is CASSQELQDRRRLVTQETQYF.

The J gene is TRBJ2-1, the V gene TRBV6-6; 8 bases align to TRBD2. Germline lookup yields CDR1 MNHNY and CDR2 SVGAGI (reference sequence). This CDR3 is 15 amino acids long. V was pared by 6 bases and J by 6 bases, with 10 bases of the junction left unmatched. CDR3 DNA: TGTGCCAGCAGCCCTTCTAGCGGGTCCGGCAATGAGCAGTTCTTC. Protein: CASSPSSGSGNEQFF.

The chain employs TRBV5-1 and TRBJ2-4; no definite D call. Germline V CDR1 and CDR2: SGHRS, YFSETQ. The CDR3 length is 13 residues. The V end lost 0 bases, the J end lost 3 bases, and 4 bases lay between the germline ends. CDR3 DNA sequence: TGCGCCAGCAGCTTGGTCGGCAAAAACATTCAGTACTTC. It is translated as CASSLVGKNIQYF.

This clone was counted only a few times. The genes are TRBV18 and TRBJ1-1; 7 bases are a match to TRBD1. Germline lookup yields CDR1 KGHSH and CDR2 LQKENI. This CDR3 contains 15 residues. Trimming at V came to 3 bases and at J to 7 bases, leaving 11 bases not matched to a gene. CDR3 bases: TGTGCCAGCTCACCCAGGACAGGACCATTCGGTGAAGCTTTCTTT. Protein: CASSPRTGPFGEAFF.

The rearrangement joins TRBV7-9 to TRBJ2-1; 8 bases match TRBD2. The CDR3 sequence is 15 residues long. Trimming took 11 bases from V and 0 from J; bases not matched to a gene: 9. From germline, CDR1 is SEHNR and CDR2 FQNEAQ (reference sequence). The CDR3 DNA sequence: TGTGCCGACCGGGCGGGGACTAGCTCCTACAATGAGCAGTTCTTC. It yields the protein CADRAGTSSYNEQFF. Based on the CDR3 plus reference TRBV7-9 and TRBJ2-1, the full variable domain is DTGVSQNPRHKITKRGQNVTFRCDPISEHNRLYWYRQTLGQGPEFLTYFQNEAQLEKSRLLSDRFSAERPKGSFSTLEIQRTEQGDSAMYLCADRAGTSSYNEQFFGPGTRLTVL.

This clone was counted a few times. The CDR3 nucleotides read TGTGCCAGCAGCGTTCAGGGAGGCGACGAGCAGTACTTC. This encodes CASSVQGGDEQYF. The V call is TRBV9, the J call TRBJ2-7, with D possibly matching TRBD2 (6 bases). Germline V lookup: CDR1 SGDLS, CDR2 YYNGEE. There are 13 residues in the CDR3. V shed 2 bases and J shed 5 bases, with 11 bases lying between them. The whole variable domain, remainder taken from reference TRBV9 and TRBJ2-7, is DSGVTQTPKHLITATGQRVTLRCSPRSGDLSVYWYQQSLDQGLQFLIQYYNGEERAKGNILERFSAQQFPDLHSELNLSSLELGDSALYFCASSVQGGDEQYFGPGTRLTVT.

V usage is TRBV5-1 and J usage is TRBJ2-6, with TRBD2 identical over 7 bases. The CDR3 is made up of 15 amino acids. V dropped 4 bases and J dropped 0; count of bases not matched to a gene: 1. Per germline, CDR1 SGHRS and CDR2 YFSETQ. CDR3 sequence (DNA): TGCGCCAGCAGCGGGGGGGACTCTGGGGCCAACGTCCTGACTTTC. Translation: CASSGGDSGANVLTF.

This clone was observed a few times. The gene calls are TRBV30 and TRBJ2-1; 9 bases are shared with TRBD2. The germline V gene has CDR1 GTSNPN and CDR2 SVGIG (reference sequence). The CDR3 is 15 amino acids. With 2 bases clipped from V and 10 bases from J, the junction kept 12 bases outside the gene matches. The chain's CDR3 is CAWSTGLAGLGEQFF. CDR3 DNA sequence: TGTGCCTGGAGTACCGGGCTAGCGGGATTAGGAGAGCAGTTCTTC.

This clone was counted a few times. The genes are TRBV13 and TRBJ2-1; 8 bases agree with TRBD2. J was trimmed by 7 bases and V by 5 bases; bases with no gene match: 13. Germline assignment: CDR1 PRHDT and CDR2 FYEKMQ (reference sequence). CDR3 length: 16 residues. The DNA of the CDR3 is TGTGCCAGCAGCGGCGAAAGCGGGGGCCTATGGAATGAGCAGTTCTTC. Translation: CASSGESGGLWNEQFF.

CDR3 sequence (DNA): TGCGCCAGCAGCCAAGGTCAGGGGGCTTGGGAGACCCAGTACTTC. Translating gives CASSQGQGAWETQYF. The J gene is TRBJ2-5, the V gene TRBV4-3; TRBD1 matches at 8 bases. CDR1 and CDR2 (germline): LGHNA, YSLEER. The length of the CDR3 is 15 residues. The trim removed 1 base at V and 5 bases at J, leaving 6 bases unmatched.

The chain combines TRBV11-2 with TRBJ2-2, with D possibly matching TRBD1 (6 bases). The CDR3 sequence is 14 residues long. Trimming stripped 7 bases from V and 1 base from J, with 10 bases between. Germline assignment: CDR1 SGHAT and CDR2 FQNNGV. This CDR3 reads CASNPTGNTGELFF. The CDR3 bases are TGTGCCAGCAACCCGACAGGGAACACCGGGGAGCTGTTTTTT.

This clone has a single count. The chain is built from TRBV2 and TRBJ2-3, with 7 bases aligning to TRBD1. Germline V gene data show CDR1 as SNHLY and CDR2 as FYNNEI. The J segment lost 5 bases and the V segment lost 4 bases, leaving 6 bases of the junction unmatched. The CDR3 is 14 amino acids. The CDR3 is CASSGQGRGDTQYF. Here the CDR3 DNA reads TGTGCCAGCAGTGGACAGGGACGGGGAGATACGCAGTATTTT. The full variable domain, with the rest looked up from reference TRBV2 and TRBJ2-3, is EPEVTQTPSHQVTQMGQEVILRCVPISNHLYFYWYRQILGQKVEFLVSFYNNEISEKSEIFDDQFSVERPDGSNFTLKIRSTKLEDSAMYFCASSGQGRGDTQYFGPGTRLTVL.

This chain links TRBV18 with TRBJ2-3; maybe TRBD2 (5 bases). There are 13 residues in the CDR3. Germline assignment: CDR1 KGHSH and CDR2 LQKENI. V dropped 6 bases and J dropped 4 bases, with 11 bases sitting between them. The CDR3 loop is CASSLGDPDTQYF. For the CDR3, the DNA is TGTGCCAGCTCGTTGGGAGACCCAGATACGCAGTATTTT.

The V call is TRBV5-4, the J call TRBJ2-5, with D maybe TRBD1 (6 bases). The CDR3 has 15 residues. CDR1 and CDR2 from the germline V gene are SGHNT and YYREEE (reference sequence). Trimming removed 0 bases at V and 5 bases at J, with 14 bases between. The CDR3 nucleotides are TGTGCCAGCAGCTTGGCCTTTCCAGGGGCCGAGACCCAGTACTTC. It specifies CASSLAFPGAETQYF.

The V call is TRBV15, the J call TRBJ2-5; 9 positions match TRBD2. Germline trimming cut 0 bases from V and 5 bases from J; bases unmatched to any gene: 7. The germline V gene encodes CDR1 LNHNV and CDR2 YYDKDF (reference sequence). This CDR3 is built from 16 residues. The CDR3 is CATSRDKLAGTETQYF. CDR3 in DNA: TGTGCCACCAGCAGAGATAAACTAGCGGGTACGGAGACCCAGTACTTC.

The chain has TRBV9 and TRBJ2-5; D might be TRBD2 (6 bases). CDR3 length: 15 amino acids. V was clipped by 1 base and J by 2 bases, with 12 bases between them. The germline CDR1 and CDR2 sequences are SGDLS and YYNGEE. CDR3 loop: CASSVSGLAQETQYF. Written as DNA, the CDR3 is TGTGCCAGCAGCGTATCGGGGCTAGCGCAAGAGACCCAGTACTTC.

The rearrangement links TRBV4-1 to TRBJ1-6; possibly TRBD1 for D (5 bases). The CDR3 totals 16 residues. Germline assignment: CDR1 MGHRA and CDR2 YSYEKL. V lost 3 bases and J lost 9, with 18 bases in between. The CDR3 spells CASSHVTGERGSPLHF. The CDR3 DNA reads TGCGCCAGCAGCCACGTGACGGGGGAGAGGGGTTCACCCCTCCACTTT.

The chain carries TRBV6-6 and TRBJ2-4; no clear D. The CDR3 is 15 amino acids. Trimming left V 4 bases short and J 0 bases short, with 10 bases between. The germline V gene has CDR1 MNHNY and CDR2 SVGAGI (reference sequence). The CDR3 region is CASSSPVLAKNIQYF. The CDR3 DNA reads TGTGCCAGCAGTTCCCCAGTCTTAGCCAAAAACATTCAGTACTTC.

The J gene is TRBJ2-4, the V gene TRBV7-2, with D tentatively TRBD1 (6 bases). V was pared by 5 bases and J by 8 bases, with 19 bases between. Germline V gene sequence: CDR1 SGHTA, CDR2 FQGNSA. The CDR3 covers 15 residues. CDR3 bases: TGTGCCAGCAGCACCCTTTTGGCAGGGGAAGACATTCAGTACTTC. Its protein is CASSTLLAGEDIQYF. The variable domain in full, completed from reference TRBV7-2 and TRBJ2-4, reads GAGVSQSPSNKVTEKGKDVELRCDPISGHTALYWYRQSLGQGLEFLIYFQGNSAPDKSGLPSDRFSAERTGGSVSTLTIQRTQQEDSAVYLCASSTLLAGEDIQYFGAGTRLSVL.

The chain carries TRBV5-4 and TRBJ1-4, with 7 bases matching TRBD1. The germline V gene has CDR1 SGHNT and CDR2 YYREEE (reference sequence). The CDR3 spans 17 residues. V shed 2 bases, J shed 0 bases, and the junction held 7 bases outside the gene matches. CDR3 sequence reads: CASSLLTGQSTNEKLFF. The CDR3 bases are TGTGCCAGCAGCTTACTGACAGGGCAATCAACTAATGAAAAACTGTTTTTT. Full variable domain (missing parts from reference TRBV5-4 and TRBJ1-4): ETGVTQSPTHLIKTRGQQVTLRCSSQSGHNTVSWYQQALGQGPQFIFQYYREEENGRGNFPPRFSGLQFPNYSSELNVNALELDDSALYLCASSLLTGQSTNEKLFFGSGTQLSVL.

This clone was seen only a few times. Other DNA sequences of this sample code for an identical CDR3. This sequence joins TRBV19 and TRBJ1-1; 7 positions match TRBD1. Germline values: CDR1 LNHDA, CDR2 SQIVND (reference sequence). J was trimmed by 3 bases and V by 5 bases; bases with no gene match: 3. This CDR3 is built from 13 residues. The CDR3 DNA is TGTGCCAGTAGTGTCGACAGGGACACTGAAGCTTTCTTT. This sequence encodes CASSVDRDTEAFF. Looking up the rest from reference TRBV19 and TRBJ1-1 gives the full variable domain: DGGITQSPKYLFRKEGQNVTLSCEQNLNHDAMYWYRQDPGQGLRLIYYSQIVNDFQKGDIAEGYSVSREKKESFPLTVTSAQKNPTAFYLCASSVDRDTEAFFGQGTRLTVV.

This chain connects TRBV28 to TRBJ1-5, with D perhaps TRBD1 (5 bases). The germline gives CDR1 MDHEN, CDR2 SYDVKM. The CDR3 has 14 residues. The V gene lost 6 bases and the J gene lost 10 bases, with 19 bases spanning the gap. The DNA of the CDR3 is TGTGCCAGCAGGAGCGCAGGGCTACACATACCCCAGCATTTT. It encodes CASRSAGLHIPQHF.

This clone was recorded a few times. This chain uses TRBV7-9 with TRBJ2-3; tentatively, D is TRBD2 (5 bases). Germline CDR1 and CDR2: SEHNR and FQNEAQ (reference sequence). V dropped 6 bases and J dropped 1 base, with 5 bases sitting between them. The CDR3 loop spans 12 amino acids. CDR3 sequence: CASRRGTDTQYF. Written as DNA, the CDR3 is TGTGCCAGCAGGAGGGGCACAGATACGCAGTATTTT.

The chain combines TRBV29-1 with TRBJ1-2; 8 bases agree with TRBD1. Germline CDR1 and CDR2: SQVTM and ANQGSEA. This CDR3 has 14 amino acids. The J segment lost 4 bases and the V segment lost 6 bases, leaving 10 bases of the junction unmatched. The CDR3 bases are TGCAGCGTAGGACAGGGACCCCTTCTCTATGGCTACACCTTC. It is translated as CSVGQGPLLYGYTF.

This sequence joins TRBV7-2 and TRBJ1-1; no definite D call. The CDR3 covers 13 residues. The V end lost 5 bases, the J end lost 9 bases, and 16 bases lay between the germline ends. The germline V gene encodes CDR1 SGHTA and CDR2 FQGNSA. CDR3 amino acids: CASSIPLGGKAFF. The DNA for the CDR3 is TGTGCCAGCAGCATCCCCCTGGGAGGTAAAGCTTTCTTT.